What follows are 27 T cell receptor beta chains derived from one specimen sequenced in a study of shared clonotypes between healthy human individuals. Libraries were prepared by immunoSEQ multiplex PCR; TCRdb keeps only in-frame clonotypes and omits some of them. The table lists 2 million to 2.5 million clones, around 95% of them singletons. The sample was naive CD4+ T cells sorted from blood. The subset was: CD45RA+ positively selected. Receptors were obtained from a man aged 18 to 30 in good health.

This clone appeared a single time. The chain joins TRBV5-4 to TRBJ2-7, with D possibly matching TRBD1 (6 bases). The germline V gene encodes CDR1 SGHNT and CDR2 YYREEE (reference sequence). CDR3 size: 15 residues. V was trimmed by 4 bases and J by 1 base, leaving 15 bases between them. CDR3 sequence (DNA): TGTGCCAGCAGCCGGGCGGACAGACAATCCTACGAGCAGTACTTC. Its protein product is CASSRADRQSYEQYF.

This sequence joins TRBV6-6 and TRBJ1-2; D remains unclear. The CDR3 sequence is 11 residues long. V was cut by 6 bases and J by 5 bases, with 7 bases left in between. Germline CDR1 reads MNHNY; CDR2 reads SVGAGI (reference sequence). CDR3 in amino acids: CASRPAYGYTF. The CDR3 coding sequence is TGTGCCAGCAGGCCCGCTTATGGCTACACCTTC.

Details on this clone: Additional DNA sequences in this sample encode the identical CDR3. CDR3 bases: TGTGCCAGCAGTCCTACAGGGCCGCGGAACACTGAAGCTTTCTTT. This codes for CASSPTGPRNTEAFF. The V gene is TRBV6-5, the J gene TRBJ1-1; weak D call: TRBD1 (6 bases). The CDR3 is 15 amino acids. V gave up 5 bases and J gave up 1 base, with 14 bases separating them. Germline lookup yields CDR1 MNHEY and CDR2 SVGAGI.

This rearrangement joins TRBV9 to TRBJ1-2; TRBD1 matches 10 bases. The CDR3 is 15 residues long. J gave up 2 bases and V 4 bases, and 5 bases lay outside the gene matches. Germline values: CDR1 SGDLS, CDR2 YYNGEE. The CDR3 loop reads CASSPLGQGNYGYTF. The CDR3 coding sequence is TGTGCCAGCAGCCCCCTGGGACAGGGGAACTATGGCTACACCTTC.

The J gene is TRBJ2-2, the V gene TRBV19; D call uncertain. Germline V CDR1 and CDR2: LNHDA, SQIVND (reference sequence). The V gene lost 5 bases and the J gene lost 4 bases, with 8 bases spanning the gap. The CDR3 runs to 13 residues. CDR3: CASSRAFTGELFF. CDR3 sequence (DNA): TGTGCCAGTAGTCGAGCTTTCACCGGGGAGCTGTTTTTT.

CDR3 DNA: TGTGCCAGCAGTCCTGGGGGGACAAAAAATGAAAAACTGTTTTTT. This encodes CASSPGGTKNEKLFF. This chain uses TRBV2 with TRBJ1-4, with D tentatively TRBD1 (6 bases). Per the germline V gene, CDR1 is SNHLY and CDR2 is FYNNEI. The ends were cut back, 5 bases at V and 5 bases at J, with 15 bases in the middle. This CDR3 comprises 15 residues.

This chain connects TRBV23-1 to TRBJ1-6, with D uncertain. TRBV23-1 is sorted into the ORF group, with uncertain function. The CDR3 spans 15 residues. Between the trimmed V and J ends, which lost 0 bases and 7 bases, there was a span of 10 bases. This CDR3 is CASSQSRLLNSPLHF. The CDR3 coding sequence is TGCGCCAGCAGTCAATCCCGGTTACTGAATTCACCCCTCCACTTT.

The CDR3 DNA is TGCGCCAGCAGCCAACAACCTACTAGCGGAGCCTACAATGAGCAGTTCTTC. Residues: CASSQQPTSGAYNEQFF. This chain uses TRBV4-1 with TRBJ2-1; 8 bases fit TRBD2. Per the germline V gene, CDR1 is MGHRA and CDR2 is YSYEKL. The CDR3 is made up of 17 amino acids. J lost 2 bases, V lost 2 bases, and 8 bases had no gene match.

The chain's CDR3 is CAIGWGFNSPLHF. In DNA, the CDR3 is TGTGCCATCGGGTGGGGATTTAATTCACCCCTCCACTTT. This chain links TRBV10-3 with TRBJ1-6, with no clear D. The germline V gene has CDR1 ENHRY and CDR2 SYGVKD. This CDR3 has 13 residues. Trimming removed 8 bases at V and 6 bases at J, with 11 bases between.

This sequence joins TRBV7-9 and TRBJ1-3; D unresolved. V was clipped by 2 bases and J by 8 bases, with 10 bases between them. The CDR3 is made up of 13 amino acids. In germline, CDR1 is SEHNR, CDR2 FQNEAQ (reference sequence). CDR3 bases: TGTGCCAGCAGCTTACCAGGAGTGGACACCATATATTTT. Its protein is CASSLPGVDTIYF.

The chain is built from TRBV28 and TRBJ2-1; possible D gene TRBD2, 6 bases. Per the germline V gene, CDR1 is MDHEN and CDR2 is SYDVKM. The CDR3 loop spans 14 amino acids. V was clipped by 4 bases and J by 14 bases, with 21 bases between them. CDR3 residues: CASSYQRGGGGEFF. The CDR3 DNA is TGTGCCAGCAGTTACCAGAGGGGAGGCGGCGGCGAGTTCTTC.

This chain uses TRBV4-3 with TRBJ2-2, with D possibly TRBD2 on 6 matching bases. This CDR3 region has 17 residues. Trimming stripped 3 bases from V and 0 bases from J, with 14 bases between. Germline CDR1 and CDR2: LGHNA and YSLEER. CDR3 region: CASSQGGSPSNTGELFF. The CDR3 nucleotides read TGCGCCAGCAGCCAGGGGGGATCCCCATCGAACACCGGGGAGCTGTTTTTT.

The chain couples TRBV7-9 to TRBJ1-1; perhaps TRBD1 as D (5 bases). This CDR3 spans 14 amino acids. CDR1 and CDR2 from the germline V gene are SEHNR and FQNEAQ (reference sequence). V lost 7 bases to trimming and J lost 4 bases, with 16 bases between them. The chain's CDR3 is CASKSGFKVTEAFF. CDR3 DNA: TGTGCCAGCAAATCAGGGTTTAAGGTCACTGAAGCTTTCTTT.

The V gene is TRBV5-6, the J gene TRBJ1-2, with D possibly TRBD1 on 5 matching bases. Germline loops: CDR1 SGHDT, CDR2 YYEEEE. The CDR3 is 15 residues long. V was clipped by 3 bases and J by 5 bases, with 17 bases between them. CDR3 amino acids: CASSSRGVPIYGYTF. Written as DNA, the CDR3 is TGTGCCAGCAGCTCCCGAGGGGTGCCGATATATGGCTACACCTTC.

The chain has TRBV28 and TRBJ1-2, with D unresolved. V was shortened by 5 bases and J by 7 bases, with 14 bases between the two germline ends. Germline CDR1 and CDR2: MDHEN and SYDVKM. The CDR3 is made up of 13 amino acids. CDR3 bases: TGTGCCAGCAGTCAACCGGTTAGAGGTGGCTACACCTTC. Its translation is CASSQPVRGGYTF.

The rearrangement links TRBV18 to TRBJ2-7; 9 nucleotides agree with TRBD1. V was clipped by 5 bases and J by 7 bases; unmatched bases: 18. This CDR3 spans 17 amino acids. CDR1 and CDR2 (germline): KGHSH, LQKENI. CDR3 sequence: CASSTQKPGQGPREQYF. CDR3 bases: TGTGCCAGCTCAACTCAAAAACCGGGACAGGGCCCTCGGGAGCAGTACTTC.

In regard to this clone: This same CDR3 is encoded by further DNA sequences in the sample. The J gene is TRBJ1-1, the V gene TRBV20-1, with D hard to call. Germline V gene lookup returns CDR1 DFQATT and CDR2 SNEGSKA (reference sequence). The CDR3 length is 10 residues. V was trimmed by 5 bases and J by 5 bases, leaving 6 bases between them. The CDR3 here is CSALGTEAFF. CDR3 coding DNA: TGCAGTGCTTTAGGGACTGAAGCTTTCTTT.

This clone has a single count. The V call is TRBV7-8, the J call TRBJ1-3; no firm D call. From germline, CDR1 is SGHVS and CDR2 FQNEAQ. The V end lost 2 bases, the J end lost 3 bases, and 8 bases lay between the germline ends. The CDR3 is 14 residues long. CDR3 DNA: TGTGCCAGCAGCTTAATGGCGATTGGAAACACCATATATTTT. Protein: CASSLMAIGNTIYF. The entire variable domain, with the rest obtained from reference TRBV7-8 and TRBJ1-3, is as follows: GAGVSQSPRYKVAKRGQDVALRCDPISGHVSLFWYQQALGQGPEFLTYFQNEAQLDKSGLPSDRFFAERPEGSVSTLKIQRTQQEDSAVYLCASSLMAIGNTIYFGEGSWLTVV.

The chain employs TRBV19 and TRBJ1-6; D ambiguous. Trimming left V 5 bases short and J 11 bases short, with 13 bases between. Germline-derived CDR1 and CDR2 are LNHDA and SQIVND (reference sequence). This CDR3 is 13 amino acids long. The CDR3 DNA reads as TGTGCCAGTAGTGTACAACCCGGGGCACCCCTCCACTTT. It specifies CASSVQPGAPLHF.

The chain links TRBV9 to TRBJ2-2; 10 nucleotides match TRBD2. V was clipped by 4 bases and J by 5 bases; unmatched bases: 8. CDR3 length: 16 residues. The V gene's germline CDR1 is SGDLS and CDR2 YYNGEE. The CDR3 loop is CASSLNSGRITGELFF. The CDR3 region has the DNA TGTGCCAGCAGCCTCAATAGCGGGAGGATAACCGGGGAGCTGTTTTTT.

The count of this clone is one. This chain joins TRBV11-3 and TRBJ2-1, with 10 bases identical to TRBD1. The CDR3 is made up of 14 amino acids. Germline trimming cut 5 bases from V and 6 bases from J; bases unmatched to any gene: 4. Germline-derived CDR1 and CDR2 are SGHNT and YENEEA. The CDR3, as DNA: TGTGCCAGCAGCACCCGGACAGGGGGCAATGAGCAGTTCTTC. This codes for CASSTRTGGNEQFF.

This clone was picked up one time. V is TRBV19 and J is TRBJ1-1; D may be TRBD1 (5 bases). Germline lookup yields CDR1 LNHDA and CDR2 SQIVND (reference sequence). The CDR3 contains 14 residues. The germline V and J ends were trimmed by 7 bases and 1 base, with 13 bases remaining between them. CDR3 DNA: TGTGCCAGTATCCGGGACGCTCAGAACACTGAAGCTTTCTTT. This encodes CASIRDAQNTEAFF.

This CDR3 is CASSERRRLDGANVLTF. The CDR3 DNA follows: TGTGCCAGCAGTGAACGTCGTAGGCTTGATGGGGCCAACGTCCTGACTTTC. The genes are TRBV2 and TRBJ2-6; D call uncertain. Germline-derived CDR1 and CDR2 are SNHLY and FYNNEI. The germline V and J ends were trimmed by 2 bases and 3 bases, with 14 bases remaining between them. The CDR3 totals 17 residues.

CDR3 sequence (DNA): TGTGCCATTGCCGGACTAGCGGGAGATGAGCAGTTCTTC. As protein: CAIAGLAGDEQFF. The rearrangement joins TRBV10-3 to TRBJ2-1; 13 bases line up with TRBD2. Germline V gene data show CDR1 as ENHRY and CDR2 as SYGVKD. This CDR3 comprises 13 residues. The junction had 4 bases not matched to a gene; V was cut back by 9 bases and J by 8 bases.

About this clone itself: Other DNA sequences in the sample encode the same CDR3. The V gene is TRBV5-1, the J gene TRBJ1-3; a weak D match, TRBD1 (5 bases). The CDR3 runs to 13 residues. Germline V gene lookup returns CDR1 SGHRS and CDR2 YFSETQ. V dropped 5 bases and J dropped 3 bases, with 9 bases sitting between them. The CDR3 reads CASSRDGGNTIYF. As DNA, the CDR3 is TGCGCCAGCAGTAGGGACGGTGGAAACACCATATATTTT.

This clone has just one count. CDR3 in amino acids: CASSQDLLAGGVDTQYF. The CDR3 bases are TGTGCCAGCAGCCAAGATCTGCTAGCGGGGGGGGTCGATACGCAGTATTTT. V usage is TRBV4-2 and J usage is TRBJ2-3; 12 nucleotides agree with TRBD2. The CDR3 sequence is 17 residues long. The germline V gene has CDR1 LGHNA and CDR2 YNFKEQ. The J segment lost 6 bases and the V segment lost 0 bases, leaving 7 bases of the junction unmatched.

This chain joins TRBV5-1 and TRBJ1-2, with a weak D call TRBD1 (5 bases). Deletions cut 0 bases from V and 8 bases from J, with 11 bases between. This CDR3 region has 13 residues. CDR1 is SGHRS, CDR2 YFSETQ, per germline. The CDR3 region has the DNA TGCGCCAGCAGCTTGGAGTGGGCAGGGGGCTACACCTTC. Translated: CASSLEWAGGYTF.